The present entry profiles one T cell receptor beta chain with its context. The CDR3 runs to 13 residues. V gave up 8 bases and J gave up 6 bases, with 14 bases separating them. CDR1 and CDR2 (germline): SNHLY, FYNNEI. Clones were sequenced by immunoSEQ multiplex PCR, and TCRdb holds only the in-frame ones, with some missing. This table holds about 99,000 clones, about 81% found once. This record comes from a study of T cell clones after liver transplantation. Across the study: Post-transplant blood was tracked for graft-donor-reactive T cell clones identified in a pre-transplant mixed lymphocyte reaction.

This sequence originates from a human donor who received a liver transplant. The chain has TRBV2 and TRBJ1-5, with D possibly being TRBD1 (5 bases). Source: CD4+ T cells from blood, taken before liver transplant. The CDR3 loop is CASDGGNGQPQHF. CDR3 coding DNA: TGTGCCAGCGACGGGGGGAACGGTCAGCCCCAGCATTTT.